The T cell receptor beta chain under discussion was sequenced for a study of T-cell reconstitution after alpha-beta-depleted transplantation in children. This clonotype was counted between two and nine times. This CDR3 contains 13 residues. Germline trimming cut 8 bases from V and 5 bases from J; bases unmatched to any gene: 2. The TCRbeta library was prepared with unique molecular identifiers. Using its own MiXCR run on the PCR reads, TCRdb lists one record per CDR3 protein. The sample has around 130,000 distinct CDR3 sequences, about 9.5% seen once; the top ten hold less than 25%. The chain uses TRBV12-3 or TRBV12-4 and TRBJ2-3, with TRBD2 identical over 12 bases. The receptor's source is a girl under two years old who had a stem cell transplant for combined immunodeficiency, so the T cells may come from the graft donor. This specimen consisted of PBMCs, mostly from graft donor cells, obtained 180 days after TCRalphabeta/CD19-depleted stem cell transplant. The CDR3 sequence: CASGLAGLDTQYF. The CDR3 nucleotides are TGTGCCAGCGGACTAGCGGGATTAGATACGCAGTATTTT.